A single sample is the source of the 10 T cell receptor beta chains below, sequenced in a study of blood T cell repertoires in COVID-19 (dated by TCRdb to about 2020). Library creation used the immunoSEQ multiplex PCR assay. Held by TCRdb, this immuneACCESS table contains in-frame sequences only and omits some clones. Under half of the omission traces to an unresolved V gene where checked; the cause of the rest is unknown. The sample profile shows roughly 140,000 clones; approximately 80% of them were found once. The ten top clones hold roughly 7.7% of the sample. What was sequenced was peripheral blood. The receptor set was obtained from a human donor with acute or convalescent COVID-19. The donor label of this sample is uncertain.

V gene TRBV15 combines with J gene TRBJ1-5; D call uncertain. Trimming left V 1 base short and J 2 bases short, with 9 bases between. Germline V CDR1 and CDR2: LNHNV, YYDKDF (reference sequence). CDR3 length: 15 residues. The CDR3 sequence is CATSRGSQGNQPQHF. The CDR3 DNA reads TGTGCCACCAGCAGAGGGTCGCAGGGCAATCAGCCCCAGCATTTT.

The gene calls are TRBV19 and TRBJ2-7, with D perhaps TRBD2 (5 bases). The CDR3 spans 12 residues. Germline values: CDR1 LNHDA, CDR2 SQIVND (reference sequence). The V gene lost 10 bases and the J gene lost 5 bases, with 15 bases spanning the gap. This chain's CDR3 is CATLGPGNEQYV. The CDR3, as DNA: TGTGCCACCTTAGGTCCGGGGAACGAGCAGTACGTC.

The CDR3 sequence: CATSDPQGPSTDTQYF. The CDR3 bases are TGTGCCACCAGTGATCCACAGGGCCCTAGCACAGATACGCAGTATTTT. This sequence joins TRBV24-1 and TRBJ2-3; D is perhaps TRBD1 (6 bases). Germline assignment: CDR1 KGHDR and CDR2 SFDVKD. The CDR3 spans 16 residues. The V gene lost 3 bases and the J gene lost 0 bases, with 12 bases spanning the gap.

The J gene is TRBJ2-2, the V gene TRBV7-3, with D hard to call. The ends were cut back, 0 bases at V and 6 bases at J, with 5 bases in the middle. Germline V CDR1 and CDR2: SGHTA, FQGTGA. The CDR3 consists of 13 residues. In nucleotides, the CDR3 is TGTGCCAGCAGCTTAACATCTCCCGGGGAGCTGTTTTTT. It codes for CASSLTSPGELFF.

V is TRBV10-1 and J is TRBJ1-1; D is possibly TRBD1 (5 bases). Looked up from germline, CDR1 is WNHNN and CDR2 is SYGVQD (reference sequence). The CDR3 is 14 amino acids. The V and J ends lost 4 bases and 11 bases respectively, with 20 bases between them. The CDR3 DNA reads as TGCGCCAGCAGTGTGCCCAGGGAGGGTTTTACGGCTTTCTTT. It encodes CASSVPREGFTAFF.

Here the CDR3 reads CASSLLNSYTGELFF. CDR3 nucleotide sequence: TGTGCCAGCAGCCTACTAAATTCTTACACCGGGGAGCTGTTTTTT. The chain recombines TRBV3-1 (or the pseudogene TRBV3-2) with TRBJ2-2; D is uncertain. This CDR3 contains 15 residues. Germline assignment: CDR1 LGHDT and CDR2 YNNKEL (reference sequence). Trimming shortened V by 4 bases and J by 3 bases, and 12 bases separated the two germline ends.

V usage is TRBV9 and J usage is TRBJ1-2, with 7 bases lining up with TRBD1. The trim removed 3 bases at V and 8 bases at J, leaving 4 bases unmatched. Germline CDR1 SGDLS, CDR2 YYNGEE. CDR3 length: 12 amino acids. The CDR3 here is CASSATGVGYTF. In nucleotides, the CDR3 is TGTGCCAGCAGCGCAACAGGGGTGGGCTACACCTTC.

V and J are TRBV7-8 and TRBJ1-1; the match to TRBD1 covers 9 bases. Trimming took 1 base from V and 8 from J; bases not matched to a gene: 5. The CDR3 runs to 14 residues. Germline V gene lookup returns CDR1 SGHVS and CDR2 FQNEAQ. This CDR3 is CASSLGGQGLEAFF. DNA of the CDR3: TGTGCCAGCAGCTTAGGGGGACAGGGACTCGAAGCTTTCTTT.

This rearrangement joins TRBV29-1 to TRBJ1-1; perhaps TRBD1 as D (6 bases). The CDR3 loop spans 13 amino acids. Per the germline V gene, CDR1 is SQVTM and CDR2 is ANQGSEA. Trimming left V 8 bases short and J 0 bases short, with 13 bases between. Written as DNA, the CDR3 is TGCAGCTCGAGGACAGCCATGAACACTGAAGCTTTCTTT. It is translated as CSSRTAMNTEAFF.

This sequence joins TRBV10-3 and TRBJ2-7; TRBD2 might be the D (6 bases). The V gene lost 0 bases and the J gene lost 4 bases, with 13 bases spanning the gap. In germline, CDR1 is ENHRY, CDR2 SYGVKD. The CDR3 sequence is 15 residues long. The CDR3 bases are TGTGCCATCAGTGAGTCCGGGACTGCGTGGTACGAGCAGTACTTC. The encoded protein is CAISESGTAWYEQYF.